This entry lists 10 T cell receptor beta chains sequenced from one sample in a study of human T cells and chemical hapten exposure. TCRdb passed the RACE reads through MiXCR, listing each CDR3 protein once. Of roughly 380,000 distinct CDR3 sequences listed, approximately 5.1% are singletons. Time point here: pre-sensitization, week 0. As for treatment: therapeutic diphenylcyclopropenone sensitization with weekly scalp DPC. Sequenced here: whole blood, sampled in connection with sensitization to the hapten diphenylcyclopropenone (DPC). The source of these receptors is a woman aged 45-59 years with alopecia areata. Some clones in this sample may be carry-over from other donors' samples.

At least ten counts were recorded for this clonotype. The rearrangement links TRBV29-1 to TRBJ2-3; TRBD2 matches at 8 bases. Unmatched junction bases numbered 5, after V lost 4 bases and J lost 2 bases. The CDR3 is 14 amino acids. CDR1 SQVTM and CDR2 ANQGSEA come from the germline V gene. The CDR3 region has the DNA TGCAGCGTTGGGTCTAGCGGGCCCACAGATACGCAGTATTTT. Translating gives CSVGSSGPTDTQYF.

In its sample, this clonotype was seen a few times. The rearrangement uses TRBV12-3 or TRBV12-4 and TRBJ1-1; D is ambiguous. V lost 1 base and J lost 2, with 11 bases in between. The CDR3 is made up of 15 amino acids. The CDR3 nucleotides are TGTGCCAGCAGTTTAGAGCCTCATGCCAACACTGAAGCTTTCTTT. This codes for CASSLEPHANTEAFF.

This clonotype has a count of ten or more. V is TRBV10-3 and J is TRBJ2-7; D not resolved. The CDR3 runs to 12 residues. V lost 5 bases and J lost 7, with 12 bases in between. Germline-derived CDR1 and CDR2 are ENHRY and SYGVKD. CDR3 DNA sequence: TGTGCCATCAGTCCGATGGATGGGGAGCAGTACTTC. Residues: CAISPMDGEQYF.

This clonotype was counted ten times or more. The V call is TRBV5-1, the J call TRBJ2-3, with 11 bases aligning to TRBD2. In germline, CDR1 is SGHRS, CDR2 YFSETQ. The J segment lost 2 bases and the V segment lost 3 bases, leaving 8 bases of the junction unmatched. The CDR3 length is 17 residues. The chain's CDR3 is CASSWGLSGGATDTQYF. For the CDR3, the DNA is TGCGCCAGCAGCTGGGGCCTTAGCGGGGGGGCCACAGATACGCAGTATTTT.

This clonotype was observed many times. The gene calls are TRBV3-1 and TRBJ2-7, with D unclear. This CDR3 contains 14 residues. Germline CDR1 and CDR2: LGHDT and YNNKEL (reference sequence). V lost 1 base to trimming and J lost 2 bases, with 9 bases between them. This CDR3 reads CASSQVLSPYEQYF. The CDR3 DNA follows: TGTGCCAGCAGCCAAGTATTGAGCCCCTACGAGCAGTACTTC.

The V gene is TRBV11-2, the J gene TRBJ1-3; D uncertain. Per the germline V gene, CDR1 is SGHAT and CDR2 is FQNNGV. V lost 5 bases and J lost 4, with 12 bases in between. This CDR3 contains 14 residues. For the CDR3, the DNA is TGTGCCAGCAGCGTGTGGGCCGGGGGAAACACCATATATTTT. Its protein is CASSVWAGGNTIYF.

This clonotype was seen more than once but under ten times. This rearrangement joins TRBV5-1 to TRBJ2-1; no firm D call. Germline CDR1 reads SGHRS; CDR2 reads YFSETQ. V was clipped by 4 bases and J by 4 bases, with 9 bases between them. The CDR3 length is 13 residues. In nucleotides, the CDR3 is TGCGCCAGCAGCACTTTTTCTTACAATGAGCAGTTCTTC. Protein sequence: CASSTFSYNEQFF.

This clonotype was seen repeatedly, ten times or more. CDR3 loop: CASSYSYSNQPQHF. Written as DNA, the CDR3 is TGTGCCAGCAGTTACTCATATAGCAATCAGCCCCAGCATTTT. V usage is TRBV6-2 or TRBV6-3 and J usage is TRBJ1-5; D not certain. V shed 0 bases and J shed 0 bases, with 3 bases lying between them. The CDR3 covers 14 residues. Germline CDR1 and CDR2: MNHEY and SVGEGT.

The chain joins TRBV2 to TRBJ2-7; D is ambiguous. In germline, CDR1 is SNHLY, CDR2 FYNNEI. The CDR3 consists of 13 residues. Trimming removed 7 bases from V and 4 bases from J, with 14 bases in between. The CDR3 loop is CASKRPADYEQYF. CDR3 sequence (DNA): TGTGCCAGCAAACGCCCAGCCGATTACGAGCAGTACTTC.

The table lists this clonotype with a few counts. The chain combines TRBV11-2 with TRBJ2-4; TRBD1 or TRBD2 may be the D gene (6 bases each). Trimming stripped 0 bases from V and 3 bases from J, with 12 bases between. This CDR3 has 16 residues. Germline V lookup: CDR1 SGHAT, CDR2 FQNNGV. The CDR3 DNA follows: TGTGCCAGCAGCTTAGAAGGGGGAGGAGGCAAAAACATTCAGTACTTC. Amino acid sequence: CASSLEGGGGKNIQYF.